Described below is a single TCR beta chain sequence and its context. V was shortened by 6 bases and J by 1 base, with 13 bases between the two germline ends. CDR1 and CDR2 (germline): MNHEY, SMNVEV (reference sequence). The CDR3 covers 15 residues. The entry originates in a study of T cell changes during pregnancy in multiple sclerosis. Profiling relied on immunoSEQ multiplex PCR, and the TCRdb table lists in-frame clones only, not all of them. The table shows more than 25,000 clones, with roughly 89% occurring only once. Sequenced here: CD8+ T cells from peripheral blood mononuclear cells, sampled in the second trimester of pregnancy. This chain uses TRBV27 with TRBJ2-1; D possibly corresponds to TRBD1 (6 bases). The TCR sequence derives from a female donor in good health, enrolled as a control in a pregnancy study. Here the CDR3 DNA reads TGTGCCAGCAGACTAACAGGGTATTCCTACAATGAGCAGTTCTTC. Amino acid sequence: CASRLTGYSYNEQFF.